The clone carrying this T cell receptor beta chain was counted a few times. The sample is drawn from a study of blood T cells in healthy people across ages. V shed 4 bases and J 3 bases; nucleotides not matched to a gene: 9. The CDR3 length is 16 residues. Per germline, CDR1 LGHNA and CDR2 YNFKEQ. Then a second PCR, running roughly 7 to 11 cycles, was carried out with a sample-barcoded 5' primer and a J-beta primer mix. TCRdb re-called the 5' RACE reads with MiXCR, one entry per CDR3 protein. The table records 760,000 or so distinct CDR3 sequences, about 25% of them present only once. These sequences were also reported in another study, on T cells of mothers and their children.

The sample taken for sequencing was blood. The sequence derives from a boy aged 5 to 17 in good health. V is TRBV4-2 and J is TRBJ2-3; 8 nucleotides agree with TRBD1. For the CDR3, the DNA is TGTGCCAGCAGCCCCGCCCCAGGGGGCCCTACAGATACGCAGTATTTT. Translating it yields CASSPAPGGPTDTQYF.